The TCR beta chain described here comes from a study of metastatic and nonmetastatic thyroid tumors. The wider study: The study looked at repertoires side by side in blood and in tumor or nodule tissue from malignant and benign thyroid patients. The study, taken as a whole, reports: Reported TCR beta diversity, measured in blood and tumor, was significantly higher for malignant thyroid tumors than for benign nodules.

TCRdb re-analyzed the PCR reads using MiXCR. The table shows under 25,000 clones, with about a fifth occurring only once. Until they underwent thyroid surgery, no patient had received any treatment. Germline loops: CDR1 LNHDA, CDR2 SQIVND (reference sequence). V gave up 3 bases and J gave up 6 bases, with 15 bases separating them. The CDR3 has 15 residues. This clone appeared many times. Its antigen is unknown. Other nucleotide sequences from this sample produce the same CDR3. Sequences were obtained from blood. The chain is built from TRBV19 and TRBJ2-1; perhaps TRBD2 as D (5 bases). The receptor was derived from a female donor with papillary thyroid cancer or a benign thyroid nodule (not recorded which). Some clones in this sample may be carry-over from other donors' samples. The CDR3 spells CASSIGILEGNEQFF. In DNA form, the CDR3 reads TGTGCCAGTAGTATCGGGATACTAGAAGGCAATGAGCAGTTCTTC.